A selection of T cell receptor beta chains follows, all from one sample in a study of glioma-infiltrating T cells. From the multiplex PCR reads, TCRdb called clonotypes with MiXCR, one entry per CDR3 protein. The sample has over 120,000 distinct CDR3 sequences; about 39% are singletons. Sequenced material: glioma tissue, nonneoplastic brain tissue, or PBMCs (not recorded which). Source of these receptors: a human donor with low-grade glioma or glioblastoma, undergoing nonglioma brain surgery, or in good health (not recorded which). The CDR3 runs from the conserved cysteine through the conserved F or W. D genes are given only for firm matches. Some rows mark clone size as missing; the rest say once, few, many or name a class of expanded clone.

size | J | V | D | CDR3 | DNA
NA | TRBJ1-2 | TRBV6-2/TRBV6-3 | NA | CASSYSGGTLTNYGYTF | TGTGCCAGCAGTTACTCCGGCGGGACCCTTACTAACTATGGCTACACCTTC
NA | TRBJ1-6 | TRBV7-9 | NA | CASSLSPSWESTYNSPLHF | TGTGCCAGCAGCTTATCGCCGTCATGGGAGAGCACCTATAATTCACCCCTCCACTTT
few | TRBJ2-7 | TRBV7-2 | NA | CASSLISHEQYF | TGTGCCAGCAGCTTAATTAGCCACGAGCAGTACTTC
NA | TRBJ2-1 | TRBV6-1 | NA | CASRDHIRGSYNEQFF | TGTGCCAGCAGGGACCACATCCGGGGCTCCTACAATGAGCAGTTCTTC
few | TRBJ1-6 | TRBV6-1 | TRBD1 | CASSPTGGNSPLHF | TGTGCCAGCAGTCCTACAGGGGGCAATTCACCCCTCCACTTT
NA | TRBJ1-5 | TRBV2 | NA | CASSGQGTSNQPQHF | TGTGCCAGCAGTGGTCAGGGTACAAGCAATCAGCCCCAGCATTTT
NA | TRBJ2-5 | TRBV12-3/TRBV12-4 | NA | CASSSGRAQETQYF | TGTGCCAGCAGTTCTGGCCGGGCACAAGAGACCCAGTACTTC
few | TRBJ2-1 | TRBV6-1 | NA | CASTASIYNEQFF | TGTGCCAGCACGGCCAGTATCTACAATGAGCAGTTCTTC
NA | TRBJ1-2 | TRBV4-1 | NA | CASSPRVVTNYGYTF | TGCGCCAGCAGCCCCCGTGTAGTAACAAACTATGGCTACACCTTC
NA | TRBJ2-2 | TRBV20-1 | NA | CSARESNTGELFF | TGCAGTGCTAGAGAATCGAACACCGGGGAGCTGTTTTTT
once | TRBJ1-4 | TRBV2 | NA | CASSETIATNEKQFF | TGTGCCAGCAGTGAAACAATTGCAACTAATGAAAAACAGTTTTTT
NA | TRBJ2-7 | TRBV5-1 | TRBD2 | CASSSLGTSGNSQYF | TGCGCCAGCAGCTCGCTCGGGACTAGCGGGAATTCGCAGTACTTC
NA | TRBJ2-7 | TRBV4-2 | NA | CASSQKQGGEQYF | TGTGCCAGCAGCCAAAAACAGGGAGGCGAGCAGTACTTC
many | TRBJ2-3 | TRBV6-2/TRBV6-3 | NA | CASSYTGDTQYF | TGTGCCAGCAGTTACACGGGAGATACGCAGTATTTT
few | TRBJ2-7 | TRBV27 | NA | CASSLWGGDVSYEQYF | TGTGCCAGCAGTTTATGGGGTGGCGACGTTAGTTACGAGCAGTACTTC
NA | TRBJ1-1 | TRBV29-1 | NA | CSVVGTEAFF | TGCAGCGTTGTTGGTACTGAAGCTTTCTTT